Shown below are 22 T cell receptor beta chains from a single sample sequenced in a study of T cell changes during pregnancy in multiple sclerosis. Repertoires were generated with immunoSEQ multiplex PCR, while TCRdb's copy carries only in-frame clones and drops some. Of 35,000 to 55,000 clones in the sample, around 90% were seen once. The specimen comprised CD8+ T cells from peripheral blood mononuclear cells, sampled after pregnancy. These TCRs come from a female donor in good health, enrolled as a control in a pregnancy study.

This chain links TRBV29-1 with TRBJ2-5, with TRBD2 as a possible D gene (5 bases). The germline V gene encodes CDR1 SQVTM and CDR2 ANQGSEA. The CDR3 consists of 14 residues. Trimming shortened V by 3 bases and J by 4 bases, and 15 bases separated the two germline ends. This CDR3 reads CSVDGVTLRETQYF. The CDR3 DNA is TGCAGCGTTGACGGGGTGACCTTGAGAGAGACCCAGTACTTC.

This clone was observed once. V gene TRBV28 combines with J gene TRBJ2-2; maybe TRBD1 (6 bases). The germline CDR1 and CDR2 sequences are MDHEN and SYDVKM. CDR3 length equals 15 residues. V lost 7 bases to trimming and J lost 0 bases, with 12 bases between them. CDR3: CASTPQGSNTGELFF. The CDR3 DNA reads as TGTGCCAGCACCCCCCAGGGGTCGAACACCGGGGAGCTGTTTTTT.

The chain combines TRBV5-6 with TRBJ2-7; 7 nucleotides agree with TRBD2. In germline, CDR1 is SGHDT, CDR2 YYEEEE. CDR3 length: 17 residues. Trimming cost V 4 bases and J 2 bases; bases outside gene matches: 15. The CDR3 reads CASSRGVWAWGTYEQYF. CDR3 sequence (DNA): TGTGCCAGCAGCCGGGGGGTTTGGGCCTGGGGGACCTACGAGCAGTACTTC.

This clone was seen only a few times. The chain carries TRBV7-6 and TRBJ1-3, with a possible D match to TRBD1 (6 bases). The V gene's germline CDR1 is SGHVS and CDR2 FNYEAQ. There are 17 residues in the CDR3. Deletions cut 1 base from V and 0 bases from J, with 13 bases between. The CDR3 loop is CASSLGSQGFSGNTIYF. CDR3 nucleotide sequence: TGTGCCAGCAGCTTAGGCTCCCAGGGGTTCTCTGGAAACACCATATATTTT.

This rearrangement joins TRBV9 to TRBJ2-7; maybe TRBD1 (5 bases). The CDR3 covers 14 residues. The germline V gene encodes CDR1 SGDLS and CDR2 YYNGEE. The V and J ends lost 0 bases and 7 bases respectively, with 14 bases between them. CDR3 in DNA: TGTGCCAGCAGCGTAGGCCAGGGCTCACGGGAGCAGTACTTC. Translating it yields CASSVGQGSREQYF.

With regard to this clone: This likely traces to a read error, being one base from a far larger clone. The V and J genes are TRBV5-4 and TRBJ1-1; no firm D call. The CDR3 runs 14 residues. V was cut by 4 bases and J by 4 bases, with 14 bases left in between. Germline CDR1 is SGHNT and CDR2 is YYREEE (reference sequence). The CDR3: CASSEFLGPTEAFF. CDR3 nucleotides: TGTGCCAGCAGCGAGTTTCTGGGCCCCACTGAAGCTTTCTTT.

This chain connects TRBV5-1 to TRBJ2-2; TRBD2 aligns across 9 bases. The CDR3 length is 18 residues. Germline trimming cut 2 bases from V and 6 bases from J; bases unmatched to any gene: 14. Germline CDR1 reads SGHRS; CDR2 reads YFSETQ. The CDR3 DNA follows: TGCGCCAGCAGCTTTAATGCGGGGGGGCCCGGTAGCGCCGGGGAGCTGTTTTTT. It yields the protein CASSFNAGGPGSAGELFF.

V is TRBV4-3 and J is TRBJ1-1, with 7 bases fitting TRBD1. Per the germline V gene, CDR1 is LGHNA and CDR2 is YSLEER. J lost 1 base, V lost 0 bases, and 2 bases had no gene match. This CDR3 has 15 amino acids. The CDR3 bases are TGCGCCAGCAGCCAAGACGGGACAGCGAACACTGAAGCTTTCTTT. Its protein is CASSQDGTANTEAFF.

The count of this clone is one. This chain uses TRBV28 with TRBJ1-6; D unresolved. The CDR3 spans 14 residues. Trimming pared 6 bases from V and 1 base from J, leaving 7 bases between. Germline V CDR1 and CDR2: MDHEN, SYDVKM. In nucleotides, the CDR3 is TGTGCCAGCAGCCCCCGGTCCTATAATTCACCCCTCCACTTT. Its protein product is CASSPRSYNSPLHF. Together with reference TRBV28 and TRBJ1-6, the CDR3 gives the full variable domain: DVKVTQSSRYLVKRTGEKVFLECVQDMDHENMFWYRQDPGLGLRLIYFSYDVKMKEKGDIPEGYSVSREKKERFSLILESASTNQTSMYLCASSPRSYNSPLHFGNGTRLTVT.

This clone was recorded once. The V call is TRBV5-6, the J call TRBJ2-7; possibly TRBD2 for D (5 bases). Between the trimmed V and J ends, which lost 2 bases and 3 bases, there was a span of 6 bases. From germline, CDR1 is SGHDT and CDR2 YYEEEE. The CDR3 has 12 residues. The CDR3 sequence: CASSFEGYEQYF. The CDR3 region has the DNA TGTGCCAGCAGCTTCGAGGGCTACGAGCAGTACTTC.

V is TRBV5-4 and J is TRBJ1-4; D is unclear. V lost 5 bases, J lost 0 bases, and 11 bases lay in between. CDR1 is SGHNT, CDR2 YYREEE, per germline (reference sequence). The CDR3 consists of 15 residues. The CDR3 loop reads CASSDTGSTNEKLFF. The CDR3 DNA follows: TGTGCCAGCAGTGACACCGGTTCAACTAATGAAAAACTGTTTTTT. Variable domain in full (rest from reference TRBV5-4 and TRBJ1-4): ETGVTQSPTHLIKTRGQQVTLRCSSQSGHNTVSWYQQALGQGPQFIFQYYREEENGRGNFPPRFSGLQFPNYSSELNVNALELDDSALYLCASSDTGSTNEKLFFGSGTQLSVL.

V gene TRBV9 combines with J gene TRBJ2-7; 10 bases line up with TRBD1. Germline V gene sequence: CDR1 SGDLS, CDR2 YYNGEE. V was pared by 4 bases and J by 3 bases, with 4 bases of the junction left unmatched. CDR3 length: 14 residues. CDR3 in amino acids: CASSPRTGGYEQYF. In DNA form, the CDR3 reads TGTGCCAGCAGCCCCCGGACAGGGGGCTACGAGCAGTACTTC.

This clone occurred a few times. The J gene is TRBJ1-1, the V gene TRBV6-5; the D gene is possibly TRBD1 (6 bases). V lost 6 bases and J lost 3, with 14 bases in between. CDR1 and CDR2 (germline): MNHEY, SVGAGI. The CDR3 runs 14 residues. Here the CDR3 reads CASSLRGADTEAFF. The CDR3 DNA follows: TGTGCCAGCAGCCTCCGGGGGGCGGACACTGAAGCTTTCTTT.

The CDR3 region is CASSQDRGGHNEQFF. DNA for the CDR3: TGCGCCAGCAGCCAAGACCGGGGGGGCCACAATGAGCAGTTCTTC. The genes are TRBV4-3 and TRBJ2-1, with 8 bases fitting TRBD2. Trimming at V came to 0 bases and at J to 5 bases, leaving 3 bases not matched to a gene. The CDR3 covers 15 residues. Germline values: CDR1 LGHNA, CDR2 YSLEER.

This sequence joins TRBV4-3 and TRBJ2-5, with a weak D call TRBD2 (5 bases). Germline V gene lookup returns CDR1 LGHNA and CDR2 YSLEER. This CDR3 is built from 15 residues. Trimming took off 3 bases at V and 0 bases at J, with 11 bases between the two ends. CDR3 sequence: CASSQGRRYQETQYF. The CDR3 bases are TGCGCCAGCAGCCAGGGTAGGAGGTACCAAGAGACCCAGTACTTC.

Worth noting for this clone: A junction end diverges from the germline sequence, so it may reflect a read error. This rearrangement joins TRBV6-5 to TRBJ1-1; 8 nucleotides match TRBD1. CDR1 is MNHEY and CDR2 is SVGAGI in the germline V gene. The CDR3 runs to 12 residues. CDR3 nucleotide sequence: TGTGCCATCAGTGAGTCGGACAGGGCTCTGACCTTT. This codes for CAISESDRALTF.

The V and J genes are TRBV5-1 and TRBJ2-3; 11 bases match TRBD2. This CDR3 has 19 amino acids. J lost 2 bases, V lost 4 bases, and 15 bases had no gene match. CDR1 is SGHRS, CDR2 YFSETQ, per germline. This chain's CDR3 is CASSGTGTSGGGATDTQYF. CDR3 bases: TGCGCCAGCAGCGGGACTGGCACTAGCGGGGGCGGCGCCACAGATACGCAGTATTTT.

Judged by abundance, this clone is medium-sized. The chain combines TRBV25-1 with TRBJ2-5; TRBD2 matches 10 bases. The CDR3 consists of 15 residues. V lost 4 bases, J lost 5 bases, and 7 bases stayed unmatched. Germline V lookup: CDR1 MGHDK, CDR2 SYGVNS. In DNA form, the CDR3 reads TGTGCCAGCAGTGGTAGCGGGGGGCGCCTGGAGACCCAGTACTTC. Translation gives CASSGSGGRLETQYF.

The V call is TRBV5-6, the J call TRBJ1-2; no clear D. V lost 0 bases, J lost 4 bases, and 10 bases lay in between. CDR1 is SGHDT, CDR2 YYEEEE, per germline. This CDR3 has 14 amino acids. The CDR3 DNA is TGTGCCAGCAGCTTGGGAGTAGCTGGCTATGGCTACACCTTC. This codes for CASSLGVAGYGYTF.

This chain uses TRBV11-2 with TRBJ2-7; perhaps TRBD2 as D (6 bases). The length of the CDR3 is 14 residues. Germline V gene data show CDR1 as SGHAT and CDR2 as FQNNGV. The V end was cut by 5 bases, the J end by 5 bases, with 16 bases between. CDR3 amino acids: CASSKTAGRHEQYF. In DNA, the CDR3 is TGTGCCAGCAGCAAGACTGCGGGGAGGCACGAGCAGTACTTC.

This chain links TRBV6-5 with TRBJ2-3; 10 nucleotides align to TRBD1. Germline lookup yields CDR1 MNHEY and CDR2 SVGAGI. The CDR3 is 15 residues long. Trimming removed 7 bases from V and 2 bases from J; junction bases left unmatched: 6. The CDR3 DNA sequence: TGTGCCAGCACCCCCGGGACAGGGGTCACAGATACGCAGTATTTT. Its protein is CASTPGTGVTDTQYF.

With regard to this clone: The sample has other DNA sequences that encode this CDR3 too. CDR3 region: CASSPGQGDYEQYF. The CDR3 bases are TGCGCCAGCAGCCCGGGACAGGGGGACTACGAGCAGTACTTC. The chain employs TRBV5-1 and TRBJ2-7, with 11 positions matching TRBD1. Unmatched junction bases numbered 3, after V lost 4 bases and J lost 3 bases. Germline-derived CDR1 and CDR2 are SGHRS and YFSETQ. The CDR3 has 14 residues.